These T cell receptor beta chains were read from a single sample in a study of PD-L1 blockade in urothelial cancer. TCRdb's copy holds only in-frame clones and misses some; the assay was immunoSEQ multiplex PCR. The sample has 45,000 or so clones; roughly four fifths are singletons. The sequencing here drew on PBMCs, taken around atezolizumab (anti-PD-L1) treatment. The receptors derive from a man between 70 and 80 years old with urothelial cancer. The CDR3 runs from the conserved cysteine through the conserved F or W. Each record gives: D gene, V gene, J gene, clone size, CDR3 DNA, CDR3 protein. D genes are given only for firm matches. The size of a clone is reported for some rows only, either as once, few or many, or as a class for expanded clones.

>TRBD2|TRBV27|TRBJ2-7|-
TGTGCCAGCAGCAGACTAGCCCGCGAGCAGTACTTC
CASSRLAREQYF
>TRBD2|TRBV5-1|TRBJ2-1|-
TGCGCCAGCAGAAAGCGGGAGCGTAGCAATGAGCAGTTCTTC
CASRKRERSNEQFF
>-|TRBV5-5|TRBJ2-5|-
TGTGCCAGCAGCTTGCCCAGTCAAGAGACCCAGTACTTC
CASSLPSQETQYF
>-|TRBV28|TRBJ1-2|-
TGTGCCAGCAGTACAGGGCCTAACTATGGCTACACCTTC
CASSTGPNYGYTF
>-|TRBV7-8|TRBJ2-6|-
TGTGCCAGCAGCATATTCACGCGCTATAACGTCCTGACTTTC
CASSIFTRYNVLTF
>-|TRBV9|TRBJ2-1|few
TGTGCCAGCAGCCGCAGCGGCTTCGACAATGAGCAGTTCTTC
CASSRSGFDNEQFF
>TRBD1|TRBV6-1|TRBJ1-5|-
TGTGCCAGCAGTGAAGATGGCAGACAGGGGAGCAATCAGCCCCAGCATTTT
CASSEDGRQGSNQPQHF
>-|TRBV6-5|TRBJ1-2|few
TGTGCCAGCAGTTATCTTAGCAGGGACTATGGCTACACCTTC
CASSYLSRDYGYTF
>-|TRBV18|TRBJ2-1|-
TGTGCCAGCTCCGTCTCAGGAGAGGGCCTCAGGAACAATGAGCAGTTCTTC
CASSVSGEGLRNNEQFF
>-|TRBV5-1|TRBJ2-7|-
TGCGCCAGCAGCCAACAGGGTTACAACTACGAGCAGTACTTC
CASSQQGYNYEQYF
>TRBD1|TRBV7-2|TRBJ2-1|-
TGTGCCAGCAGCTTAGCGGGACAGGGGGCGGCTAATGAGCAGTTCTTC
CASSLAGQGAANEQFF
>-|TRBV5-6|TRBJ2-3|-
TGTGCCAGCAGCCACTTGAGGGGCACAGATACGCAGTATTTT
CASSHLRGTDTQYF
>TRBD1|TRBV28|TRBJ1-5|-
TGTGCCAGCAGCCGAGACAGGGGGAGCAATCAGCCCCAGCATTTT
CASSRDRGSNQPQHF
>-|TRBV11-3|TRBJ2-5|-
TGTGCCAGCAGCTTAGGAGGGATTCAAGAGACCCAGTACTTC
CASSLGGIQETQYF
>-|TRBV27|TRBJ1-2|-
TGTGCCAGCAGACCAGGGGCCTCCTATGGCTACACCTTC
CASRPGASYGYTF
>TRBD2|TRBV14|TRBJ2-7|-
TGTGCCAGCAGCCAAGTATCCGGGACTAGCGATTACGAGCAGTACTTC
CASSQVSGTSDYEQYF
>-|TRBV7-9|TRBJ1-1|-
TGTGCCAGCAGCCCTACGAACACTGAAGCTTTCTTT
CASSPTNTEAFF
>TRBD1|TRBV25-1|TRBJ1-5|-
TGTGCCAGCAGTGGGACAGGGATAATCAGCAATCAGCCCCAGCATTTT
CASSGTGIISNQPQHF
>-|TRBV7-9|TRBJ2-3|-
TGTGCCAGCAGCCCCCCGGGTATAAGCACAGATACGCAGTATTTT
CASSPPGISTDTQYF
>TRBD2|TRBV28|TRBJ2-1|-
TGTGCCAGCAGTTTGTTGCGGGAGAGTCGGAATGAGCAGTTCTTC
CASSLLRESRNEQFF
>TRBD1|TRBV28|TRBJ1-1|-
TGTGCCAGCAGCCTAGCGGGACAGCTGAACACTGAAGCTTTCTTT
CASSLAGQLNTEAFF
>TRBD2|TRBV6-1|TRBJ2-5|-
TGTGCCAGCAGTGAAGCGAGCGGGGGGGGCCAAGAGACCCAGTACTTC
CASSEASGGGQETQYF
>-|TRBV15|TRBJ2-5|-
TGTGCCACCAGCAGAGAAACAGGGTACCAAGAGACCCAGTACTTC
CATSRETGYQETQYF
>-|TRBV4-2|TRBJ1-2|few
TGTGCCAGCAGCCAAGATAGAGCGGGGAGGGATGGCTACACCTTC
CASSQDRAGRDGYTF
>TRBD2|TRBV15|TRBJ2-1|once
TGTGCCACCAGCAGAGGACTAGCAGACAATGAGCAGTTCTTC
CATSRGLADNEQFF
>-|TRBV5-8|TRBJ1-1|-
TGTGCCAGGTCAGGTGTTCTAAACACTGAAGCTTTCTTT
CARSGVLNTEAFF
>-|TRBV10-3|TRBJ2-5|-
TGTGCCATGGGTCGGGGGCAAGAGACCCAGTACTTC
CAMGRGQETQYF
>TRBD2|TRBV5-1|TRBJ2-1|-
TGCGCCAGCAGCTTTCGGACTAGCGGGCTCCAGGGGAGCTCCTACAATGAGCAGTTCTTC
CASSFRTSGLQGSSYNEQFF
>TRBD1|TRBV25-1|TRBJ1-2|-
TGTGCCAGCAGAGCATCTAGGACAGGGTCGGATGGCTACACCTTC
CASRASRTGSDGYTF
>-|TRBV4-3|TRBJ1-4|-
TGCGCCAGCAGCCGAGGAGTGACAGCAACTAATGAAAAACTGTTTTTT
CASSRGVTATNEKLFF
>-|TRBV27|TRBJ2-2|-
TGTGCCAGCAGTTTATCCCTCGGGGAGCTGTTTTTT
CASSLSLGELFF
>-|TRBV4-1|TRBJ1-1|-
TGCGCCAGCAGCCAAGATTGGTGGGAGTCCACTGAAGCTTTCTTT
CASSQDWWESTEAFF
>-|TRBV6-1|TRBJ1-6|-
TGTGCCAGCAGTGTGGTCAGGGCGGGATCACCCCTCCACTTT
CASSVVRAGSPLHF
>-|TRBV27|TRBJ1-2|-
TGTGCCAGCAGTCCGTCCCGGGTCGTCTATGGCTACACCTTC
CASSPSRVVYGYTF
>-|TRBV2|TRBJ1-2|once
TGTGCCAGCAGGGACAACTCCTATGGCTACACCTTC
CASRDNSYGYTF
>-|TRBV14|TRBJ1-2|-
TGTGCCAGCAGCGCCCAGCAGGGGAACTATGGCTACACCTTC
CASSAQQGNYGYTF
>TRBD2|TRBV9|TRBJ2-5|-
TGTGCCAGCAGCGTAACAGCGGGAGGCGCCATACAAGAGACCCAGTACTTC
CASSVTAGGAIQETQYF
>-|TRBV5-1|TRBJ1-1|-
TGCGCCAGCAGCCCCTCGGGGACACCGAACACTGAAGCTTTCTTT
CASSPSGTPNTEAFF
>-|TRBV18|TRBJ1-5|-
TGTGCCAGCTCACCACCCGGTAATCAGCCCCAGCATTTT
CASSPPGNQPQHF
>-|TRBV6-1|TRBJ2-1|-
TGTGCCAGCAGTGAAGCTGGCGGACTGGGGTACAATGAGCAGTTCTTC
CASSEAGGLGYNEQFF
>-|TRBV28|TRBJ2-7|-
TGTGCCAGCAGGGACGGGGGACAGCCTCTCTACGAGCAGTACTTC
CASRDGGQPLYEQYF
>TRBD1|TRBV6-1|TRBJ1-2|-
TGTGCCAGCAGGACAGGGGATAGGAACTATGGCTACACCTTC
CASRTGDRNYGYTF
>TRBD1|TRBV15|TRBJ1-5|-
TGTGCCACCAGCAGACCGGACAGGGGGTATCAGCCCCAGCATTTT
CATSRPDRGYQPQHF
>-|TRBV9|TRBJ1-1|-
TGTGCCAGCAGCTCGCAGGGGAACACTGAAGCTTTCTTT
CASSSQGNTEAFF
>TRBD1|TRBV10-3|TRBJ2-4|-
TGTGCCATCAGTGAACAGGGGGCCCTAACCAAAAACATTCAGTACTTC
CAISEQGALTKNIQYF
>-|TRBV7-3|TRBJ2-7|-
TGTGCCAGTAACAGAGAGAACGAGCAGTACTTC
CASNRENEQYF
>-|TRBV30|TRBJ2-3|-
TGTGCCTGGAGTGTACGTAGGGGGGGATCAGATACGCAGTATTTT
CAWSVRRGGSDTQYF
>-|TRBV19|TRBJ2-5|-
TGTGCCAGTAGTATAGCGGGTGAGACCCAGTACTTC
CASSIAGETQYF
>TRBD1|TRBV30|TRBJ1-1|-
TGTGCCTGGAGGCGACCCGGGACAGGGGAAACTGAAGCTTTCTTT
CAWRRPGTGETEAFF
>-|TRBV30|TRBJ2-5|-
TGTGCCTGGACACCAGGGGGGGAGACCCAGTACTTC
CAWTPGGETQYF